This T cell receptor (beta chain) is from a study of preoperative IRX-2 immunotherapy in early breast cancer. Indicated treatment: preoperative locoregional IRX-2 cytokine immunotherapy. Patients received preoperative, locoregional IRX-2 cytokine immunotherapy in a phase Ib study. Produced via immunoSEQ multiplex PCR; TCRdb's table is partial and in-frame only. Among 3,000 to 4,000 clones, roughly three quarters were seen once, and the ten largest hold under 9%. The CDR3 totals 13 residues. The ends were cut back, 5 bases at V and 2 bases at J, with 11 bases in the middle. Per the germline V gene, CDR1 is SQVTM and CDR2 is ANQGSEA.

The chain combines TRBV29-1 with TRBJ2-3, with unresolved D. The specimen comprised tumor tissue, sampled after IRX-2 immunotherapy. The TCR originated in a human donor with breast cancer. The DNA of the CDR3 is TGCAGCGTTTTTGGAGAGTTCACAGATACGCAGTATTTT. It codes for CSVFGEFTDTQYF.